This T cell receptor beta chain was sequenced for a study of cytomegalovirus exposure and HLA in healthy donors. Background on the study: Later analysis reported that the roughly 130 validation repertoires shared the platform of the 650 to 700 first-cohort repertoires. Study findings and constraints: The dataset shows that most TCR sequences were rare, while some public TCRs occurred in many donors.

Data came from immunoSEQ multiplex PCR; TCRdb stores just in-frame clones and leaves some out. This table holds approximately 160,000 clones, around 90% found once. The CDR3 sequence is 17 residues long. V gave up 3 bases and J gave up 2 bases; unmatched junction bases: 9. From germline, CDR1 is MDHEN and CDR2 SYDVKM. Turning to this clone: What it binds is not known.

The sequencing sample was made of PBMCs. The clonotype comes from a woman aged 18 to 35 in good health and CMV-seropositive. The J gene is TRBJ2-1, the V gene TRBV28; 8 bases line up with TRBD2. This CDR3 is CASSFPKRESPYNEQFF. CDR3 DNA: TGTGCCAGCAGTTTCCCAAAGCGGGAGAGTCCCTACAATGAGCAGTTCTTC.